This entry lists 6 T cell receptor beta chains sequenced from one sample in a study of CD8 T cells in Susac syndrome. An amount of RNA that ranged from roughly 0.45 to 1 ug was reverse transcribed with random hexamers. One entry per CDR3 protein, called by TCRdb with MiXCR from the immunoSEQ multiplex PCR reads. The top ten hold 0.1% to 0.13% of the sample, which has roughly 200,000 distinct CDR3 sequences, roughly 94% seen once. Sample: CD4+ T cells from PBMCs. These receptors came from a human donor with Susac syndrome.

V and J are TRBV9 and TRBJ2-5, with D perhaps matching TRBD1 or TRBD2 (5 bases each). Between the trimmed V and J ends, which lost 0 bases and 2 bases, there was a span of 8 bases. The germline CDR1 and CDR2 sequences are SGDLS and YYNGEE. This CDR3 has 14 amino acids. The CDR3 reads CASSVEWGQETQYF. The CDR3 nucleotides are TGTGCCAGCAGCGTAGAATGGGGGCAAGAGACCCAGTACTTC.

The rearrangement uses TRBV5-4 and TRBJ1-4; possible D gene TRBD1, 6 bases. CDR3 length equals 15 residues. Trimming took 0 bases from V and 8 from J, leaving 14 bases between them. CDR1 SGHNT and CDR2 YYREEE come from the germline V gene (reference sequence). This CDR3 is CASSLARGAEEKLFF. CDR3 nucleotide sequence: TGTGCCAGCAGCTTGGCTCGGGGGGCGGAAGAAAAACTGTTTTTT.

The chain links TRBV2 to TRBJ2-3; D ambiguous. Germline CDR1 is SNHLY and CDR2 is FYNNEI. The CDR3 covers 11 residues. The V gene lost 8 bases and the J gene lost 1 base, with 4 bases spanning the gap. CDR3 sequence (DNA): TGTGCCAGCGCAGGCACAGATACGCAGTATTTT. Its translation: CASAGTDTQYF.

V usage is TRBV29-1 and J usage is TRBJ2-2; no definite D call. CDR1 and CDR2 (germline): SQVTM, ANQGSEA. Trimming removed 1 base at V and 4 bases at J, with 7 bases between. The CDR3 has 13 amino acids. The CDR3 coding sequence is TGCAGCGTTGAAGCGGGCAGCACCGGGGAGCTGTTTTTT. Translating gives CSVEAGSTGELFF.

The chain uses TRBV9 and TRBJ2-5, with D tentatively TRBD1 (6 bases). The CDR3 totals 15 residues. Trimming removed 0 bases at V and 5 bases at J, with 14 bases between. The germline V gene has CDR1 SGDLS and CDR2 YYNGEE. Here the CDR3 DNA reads TGTGCCAGCAGCGTAGGGGCGACAGGCGGTGAGACCCAGTACTTC. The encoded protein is CASSVGATGGETQYF.

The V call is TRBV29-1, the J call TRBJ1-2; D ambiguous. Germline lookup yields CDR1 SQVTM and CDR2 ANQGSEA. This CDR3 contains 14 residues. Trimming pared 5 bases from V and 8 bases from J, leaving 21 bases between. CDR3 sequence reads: CSVSPRPPARGYTF. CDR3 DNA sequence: TGCAGCGTTTCACCCCGCCCTCCTGCGCGGGGCTACACCTTC.